This TCR beta chain stems from a study of T cell responses to AZD1222 COVID-19 vaccine (dated by TCRdb to 2020 to 2023). The study in broad terms: AZD1222 recipients with second doses at about 4 weeks or about 12 weeks were pooled, because spike-specific TCR depth and breadth did not differ between schedules. A total of 230 to 250 trial participants underwent TCR sequencing, of whom nearly 210 had received two doses of AZD1222 and roughly 26 had received two doses of the MenACWY control vaccine. Trial participants were enrolled by age into 18-55, 56-69 and 70-plus year subgroups, with 148, 28 and 57 TCR-sequenced participants respectively.

Sample time point, as interpreted from the label and publication: baseline before first vaccination. Vaccinee samples came from UK trials COV001 and COV002, including a single-blind randomized controlled phase 2/3 trial of AZD1222 (ChAdOx1 nCoV-19) in healthy adults. For TCRbeta chain sequencing, PBMC samples from trial participants were taken at day 0 and at day 28 after the second dose. Paper-wide results and their limitations: Because no samples from the day 14 peak response were available, repertoires could be characterized only after the peak T cell response. Nearly half of unique spike-specific TCRs reportedly recognized epitopes outside regions mutated in the B.1.351 and B.1.1.7 variants. In the small 56-69-year group, the increase in depth fell short of significance, most likely because of low power. Conclusions about previously exposed vaccinees were limited because only a handful of AZD1222 recipients were SARS-CoV-2 seropositive at baseline. Most participants were white British and females outnumbered males, and the authors suggested that clonal diversity may have been underestimated. The vaccine-associated CD4 TCRs covered the entire spike protein, and the dominant responses fell in regions 160-218 and 743-854. A significant rise in spike-specific TCR breadth and depth was observed after two AZD1222 doses relative to day 0 and relative to MenACWY recipients.

Deletion took 1 base off V and 9 bases off J, with a span of 11 bases between the germline ends. CDR1 and CDR2, per the germline V gene, are SGDLS and YYNGEE. From its cysteine to its phenylalanine, the CDR3 spans 13 amino acids. Here the CDR3 DNA is all that survives: 39 bases in frame from base 1. Details on this clone: What this receptor recognizes is not known. One base away there is no much larger clone; base qualities are not given.

The CDR3 regions of human TCRbeta chains were analyzed by immunosequencing. Regarding the original processing steps: TCRs in the repertoires were matched against a reference library of SARS-CoV-2-specific TCRs that had been generated with the MIRA antigen-specificity platform. Breadth meant the fraction of unique TCRs that were SARS-CoV-2-associated, whereas depth meant the fraction of total T cells that were SARS-CoV-2-associated. Each spike-specific TCR was assigned to its reactive spike region and to a CD4 or CD8 class using the MIRA data. Log10-transformed breadth and depth values were compared by one-way ANOVA with Sidak's multiple comparisons tests. TCRdb took this table from immuneACCESS and kept in-frame rearrangements with V and J called. Such tables lack part of the clones; where checked against another copy, unresolved V genes explain under half of the gap, and the rest is unexplained. That table gives V, J and clone size, and the DNA gave D and trimming. This sample comprises more than 150,000 clones, 80% to 90% of them detected only once. About 6% of the sample lies in the top ten.

The clonotype was recovered from an adult in good health. The sample consisted of peripheral blood, taken on day 0 of AZD1222 vaccination. This receptor chain uses TRBV9 and TRBJ2-1; the D segment cannot be called with confidence. The CDR3 protein sequence reads: CASSVSRLTEQFF. At the DNA level, the sequence is TGTGCCAGCAGCGTATCTAGGTTGACTGAGCAGTTCTTC.